This T cell receptor (beta chain) derives from a study of blood T cell repertoires in COVID-19. Across the whole study: The cDNA or gDNA used as material had been derived from T cells, B-cell-depleted T cells, or PBMCs.

The cohort comprised adults aged roughly 18 to 95 years residing in under 25 US areas. Among Cohort 3 donors, those recovered had two negative PCRs, clearance, or symptom resolution. The CDR3 runs 17 residues. In germline, CDR1 is SGHDN, CDR2 FVKESK. V lost 3 bases to trimming and J lost 2 bases, with 18 bases between them. In the authors' workflow: Quantification of nucleated cells was approximated via reference gene primer amplification. The data were produced by immunoSEQ multiplex PCR, yet TCRdb's version contains in-frame clones alone and is incomplete. V and J calls and clone size come straight from that table; D and trimming were deduced from the DNA. The profile shows 180,000 or so clones, about 89% of them singletons.

This chain links TRBV14 with TRBJ2-3, with D perhaps matching TRBD2 (5 bases). This TCR was sampled from a woman between 18 and 30 years old who had recovered from COVID-19. Sample: PBMCs or T cells enriched from blood (not recorded which). In DNA form, the CDR3 reads TGTGCCAGCAGCCAGTCTAGGAGCGGCCGATACACAGATACGCAGTATTTT. Its protein product is CASSQSRSGRYTDTQYF.